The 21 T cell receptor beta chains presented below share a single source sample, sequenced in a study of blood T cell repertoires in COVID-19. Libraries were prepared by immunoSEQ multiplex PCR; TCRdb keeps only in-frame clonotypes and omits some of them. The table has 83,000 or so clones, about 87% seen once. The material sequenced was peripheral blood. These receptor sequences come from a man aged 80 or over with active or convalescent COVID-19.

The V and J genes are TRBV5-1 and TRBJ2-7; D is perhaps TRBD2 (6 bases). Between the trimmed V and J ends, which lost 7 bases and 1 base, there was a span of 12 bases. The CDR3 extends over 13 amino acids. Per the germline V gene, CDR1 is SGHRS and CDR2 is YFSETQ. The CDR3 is CASCGTESYEQYV. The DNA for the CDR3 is TGCGCCAGCTGCGGGACGGAGTCCTACGAGCAGTACGTC.

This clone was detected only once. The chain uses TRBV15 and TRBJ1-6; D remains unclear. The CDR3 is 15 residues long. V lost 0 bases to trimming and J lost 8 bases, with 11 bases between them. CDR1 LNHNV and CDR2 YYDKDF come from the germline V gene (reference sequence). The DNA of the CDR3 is TGTGCCACCAGCAGAGATCGGGGAGAGGATTCACCCCTCCACTTT. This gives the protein CATSRDRGEDSPLHF.

The CDR3 region has the DNA TGTGCCAGCAGCAAGACGGGACACCTGAACACTGAAGCTTTCTTT. Protein product: CASSKTGHLNTEAFF. This chain uses TRBV7-9 with TRBJ1-1; a possible D gene is TRBD1 (6 bases). CDR3 length equals 15 residues. V was clipped by 5 bases and J by 0 bases, with 13 bases between them. CDR1 and CDR2 from the germline V gene are SEHNR and FQNEAQ (reference sequence).

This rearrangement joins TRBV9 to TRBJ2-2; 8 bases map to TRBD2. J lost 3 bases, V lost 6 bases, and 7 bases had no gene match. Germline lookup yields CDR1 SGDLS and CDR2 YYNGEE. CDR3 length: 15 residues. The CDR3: CASNRGGRHTGELFF. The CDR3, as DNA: TGTGCCAGCAACCGGGGCGGGAGGCACACCGGGGAGCTGTTTTTT.

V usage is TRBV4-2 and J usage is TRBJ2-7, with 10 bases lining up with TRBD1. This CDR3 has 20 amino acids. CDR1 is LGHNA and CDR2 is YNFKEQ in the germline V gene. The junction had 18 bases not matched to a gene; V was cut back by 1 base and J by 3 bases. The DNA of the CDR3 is TGTGCCAGCAGCCAAGTTATGGGGACAGGGGAAGGGGTGCGATGCTACGAGCAGTACGTC. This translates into CASSQVMGTGEGVRCYEQYV.

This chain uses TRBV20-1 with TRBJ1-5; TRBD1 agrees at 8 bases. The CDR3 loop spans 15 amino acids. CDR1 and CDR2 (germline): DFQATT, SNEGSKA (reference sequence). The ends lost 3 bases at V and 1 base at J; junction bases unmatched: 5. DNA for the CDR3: TGCAGTGCTAGTCAGGACAGGGTAAGCAATCAGCCCCAGCATTTT. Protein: CSASQDRVSNQPQHF.

CDR3 nucleotide sequence: TGTGCCAGCAGCGCGACAGGGGGCACTGAAGCTTTCTTT. This translates into CASSATGGTEAFF. This chain joins TRBV7-3 and TRBJ1-1; 9 bases align to TRBD1. This CDR3 region has 13 residues. With V trimmed by 5 bases and J by 4 bases, 2 bases remained unmatched. Per the germline V gene, CDR1 is SGHTA and CDR2 is FQGTGA.

The chain's CDR3 is CASTPNRDRDSYTF. As DNA, the CDR3 is TGTGCCAGTACCCCAAACCGGGACAGGGACAGCTACACCTTC. The J gene is TRBJ1-2, the V gene TRBV19; 9 nucleotides match TRBD1. CDR3 length: 14 amino acids. The V gene's germline CDR1 is LNHDA and CDR2 SQIVND (reference sequence). The V gene end was trimmed by 7 bases and the J gene end by 9 bases; junction bases not matched to a gene: 12.

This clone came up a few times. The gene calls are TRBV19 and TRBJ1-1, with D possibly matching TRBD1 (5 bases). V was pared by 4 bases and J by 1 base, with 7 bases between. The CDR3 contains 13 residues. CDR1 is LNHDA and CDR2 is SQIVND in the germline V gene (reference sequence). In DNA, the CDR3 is TGTGCCAGTAGTAGAGACAGGAACACTGAAGCTTTCTTT. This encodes CASSRDRNTEAFF. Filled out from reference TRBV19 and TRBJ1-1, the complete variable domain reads DGGITQSPKYLFRKEGQNVTLSCEQNLNHDAMYWYRQDPGQGLRLIYYSQIVNDFQKGDIAEGYSVSREKKESFPLTVTSAQKNPTAFYLCASSRDRNTEAFFGQGTRLTVV.

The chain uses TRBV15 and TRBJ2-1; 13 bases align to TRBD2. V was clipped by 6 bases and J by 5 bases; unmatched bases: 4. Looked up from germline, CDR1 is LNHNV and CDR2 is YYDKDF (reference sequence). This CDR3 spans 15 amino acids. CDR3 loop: CATRPGLAGNNEQFF. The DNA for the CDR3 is TGTGCCACCAGACCGGGACTAGCGGGAAACAATGAGCAGTTCTTC.

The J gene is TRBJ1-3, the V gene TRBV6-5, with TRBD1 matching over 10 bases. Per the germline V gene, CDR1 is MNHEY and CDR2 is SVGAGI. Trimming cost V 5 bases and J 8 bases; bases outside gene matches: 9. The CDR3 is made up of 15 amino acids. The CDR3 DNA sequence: TGTGCCAGCAGTACGGGGACAGGGGCTGGCGACACCATATATTTT. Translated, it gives CASSTGTGAGDTIYF.

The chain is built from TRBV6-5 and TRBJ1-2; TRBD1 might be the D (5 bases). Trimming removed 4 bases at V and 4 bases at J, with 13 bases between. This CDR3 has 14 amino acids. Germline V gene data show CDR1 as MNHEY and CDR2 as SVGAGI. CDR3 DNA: TGTGCCAGCAGTTCCGCGGCAGGGCTCTATGGCTACACCTTC. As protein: CASSSAAGLYGYTF.

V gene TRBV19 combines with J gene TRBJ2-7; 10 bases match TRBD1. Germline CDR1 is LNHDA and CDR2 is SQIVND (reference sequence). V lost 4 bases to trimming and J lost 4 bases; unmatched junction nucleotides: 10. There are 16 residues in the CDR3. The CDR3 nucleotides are TGTGCCAGTAGTACGCTCCCGGGACAGGGGTTATACGAGCAGTACGTC. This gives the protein CASSTLPGQGLYEQYV.

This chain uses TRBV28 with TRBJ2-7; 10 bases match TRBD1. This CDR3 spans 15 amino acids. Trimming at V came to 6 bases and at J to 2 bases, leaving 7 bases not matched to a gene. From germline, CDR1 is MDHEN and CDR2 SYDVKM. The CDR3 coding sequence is TGTGCCAGCAGCCAACCCGGGACAGGGGCCTACGAGCAGTACGTC. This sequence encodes CASSQPGTGAYEQYV.

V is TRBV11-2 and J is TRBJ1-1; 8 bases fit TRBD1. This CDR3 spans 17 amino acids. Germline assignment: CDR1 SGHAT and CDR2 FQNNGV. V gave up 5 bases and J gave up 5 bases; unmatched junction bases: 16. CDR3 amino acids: CASSVAGGWGGGTEAFF. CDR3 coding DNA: TGTGCCAGCAGCGTGGCAGGGGGCTGGGGTGGTGGGACTGAAGCTTTCTTT.

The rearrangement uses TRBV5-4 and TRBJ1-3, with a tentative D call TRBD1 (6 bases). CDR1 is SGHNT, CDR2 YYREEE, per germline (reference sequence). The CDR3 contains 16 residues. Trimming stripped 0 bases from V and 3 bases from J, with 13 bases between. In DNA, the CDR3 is TGTGCCAGCAGCTTGGGTGCGGGGGCGCGTGGAAACACCATATATTTT. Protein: CASSLGAGARGNTIYF. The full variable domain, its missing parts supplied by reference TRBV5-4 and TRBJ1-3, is ETGVTQSPTHLIKTRGQQVTLRCSSQSGHNTVSWYQQALGQGPQFIFQYYREEENGRGNFPPRFSGLQFPNYSSELNVNALELDDSALYLCASSLGAGARGNTIYFGEGSWLTVV.

The CDR3 sequence: CASSLAHSGSLETQYF. The CDR3 DNA reads TGTGCCAGCAGCTTAGCTCATAGCGGGAGTCTAGAGACCCAGTACTTC. This rearrangement joins TRBV7-6 to TRBJ2-5, with 9 nucleotides matching TRBD2. CDR1 and CDR2 (germline): SGHVS, FNYEAQ. V was clipped by 0 bases and J by 4 bases; unmatched bases: 6. This CDR3 spans 16 amino acids.

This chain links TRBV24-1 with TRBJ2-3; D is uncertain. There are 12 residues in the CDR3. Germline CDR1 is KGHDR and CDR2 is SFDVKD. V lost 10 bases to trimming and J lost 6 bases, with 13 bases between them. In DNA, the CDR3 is TGTGCCACTAGAGGTCTCGGGGATACGCAGTATTTT. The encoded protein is CATRGLGDTQYF.

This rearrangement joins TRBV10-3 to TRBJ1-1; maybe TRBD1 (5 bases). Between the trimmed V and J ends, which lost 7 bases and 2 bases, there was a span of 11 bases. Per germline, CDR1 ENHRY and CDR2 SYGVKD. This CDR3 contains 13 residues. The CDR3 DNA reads TGTGCCATCACACAGGACCCTAACACTGAAGCTTTCTTT. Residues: CAITQDPNTEAFF.

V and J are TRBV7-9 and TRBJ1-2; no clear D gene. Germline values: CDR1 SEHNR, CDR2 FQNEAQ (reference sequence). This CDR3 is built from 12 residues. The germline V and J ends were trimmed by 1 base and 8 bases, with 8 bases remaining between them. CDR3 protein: CASSLDYGGYTF. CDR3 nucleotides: TGTGCCAGCAGCTTAGATTACGGGGGCTACACCTTC.

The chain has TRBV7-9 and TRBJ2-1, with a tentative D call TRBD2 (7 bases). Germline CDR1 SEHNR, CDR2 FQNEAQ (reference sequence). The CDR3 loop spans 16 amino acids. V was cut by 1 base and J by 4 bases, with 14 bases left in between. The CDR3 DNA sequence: TGTGCCAGCAGCTTAGAACTAGGGGGAGGGTACAATGAGCAGTTCTTC. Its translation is CASSLELGGGYNEQFF.